One T cell receptor (beta chain) is described in this entry. The antigen remains unidentified. The source of the sample is a study of CD8 T cells in ankylosing spondylitis. Libraries for TCR beta were made by quantitative 5'-RACE with molecular barcodes. Each CDR3 protein is one row after TCRdb ran MiXCR on the 5' RACE reads. The repertoire holds about 800,000 distinct CDR3 sequences, with approximately 12% as singletons. General observations from the study: Peripheral blood held disease-linked clones only at relatively low frequency, and these were CD8+. Researchers reportedly found disease-linked clones significantly enriched in matched ankylosing spondylitis synovial fluid. A motif in TCR beta, a set of seven to nine highly homologous variants, appeared characteristic of ankylosing spondylitis blood.

The ends were cut back, 3 bases at V and 6 bases at J, with 20 bases in the middle. The CDR3 covers 16 residues. Germline V lookup: CDR1 MDHEN, CDR2 SYDVKM. The source is a male donor with ankylosing spondylitis. The sample comprised blood, either unsorted or a sorted T cell fraction (not recorded which). The chain links TRBV28 to TRBJ1-2; maybe TRBD1 (5 bases). CDR3 sequence: CASSFPGEQELDGYTF. In nucleotides, the CDR3 is TGTGCCAGCAGTTTCCCGGGGGAACAGGAGCTTGATGGCTACACCTTC.